This note documents a single T cell receptor beta chain sequence. The sample belongs to a study of CD8 T cells in Susac syndrome. Reverse transcription used roughly 0.45 to 1 ug RNA and random hexamers. An immunoSEQ multiplex PCR amplified TCR beta CDR3 over 54 Vbeta and 13 Jbeta. TCRdb itself ran the immunoSEQ multiplex PCR reads through MiXCR, one entry per CDR3 protein. In the table there are about 100,000 distinct CDR3 sequences, 95% of which are singletons. Input material: CD8+ T cells from PBMCs. The receptor was derived from a human donor with Susac syndrome.

The CDR3 DNA sequence: TGTGCCACCAGTGTCAGTTCCGGGGCCAACGTCCTGACTTTC. The encoded protein is CATSVSSGANVLTF. The chain uses TRBV15 and TRBJ2-6; D unclear. Trimming removed 6 bases from V and 4 bases from J, with 10 bases in between. The germline gives CDR1 LNHNV, CDR2 YYDKDF (reference sequence). This CDR3 spans 14 amino acids.